This TCR beta chain was profiled in a study of T cells in narcolepsy. Background on the study: Donors had narcolepsy type 1 or type 2, or were healthy controls.

Assay used: immunoSEQ multiplex PCR; TCRdb lists only in-frame clones, some missing. The data contain about 27,000 clones, roughly 74% of them seen just once; the ten biggest clones take up around 3%. The sequence came from a human donor with narcolepsy. Sequencing was done on a sample of CD45RA- memory CD4+ T cells from PBMCs.

CDR3 protein: CASKTANYGYTF. The CDR3 region has the DNA TGTGCCAGCAAAACAGCTAACTATGGCTACACCTTC. The chain combines TRBV27 with TRBJ1-2; D is unresolved. CDR1 is MNHEY and CDR2 is SMNVEV in the germline V gene (reference sequence). With 7 bases removed from V and 0 bases from J, the gap between germline ends came to 6 bases. The CDR3 is 12 amino acids.